This TCR beta chain was recorded in a study of T cell responses to AZD1222 COVID-19 vaccine. Study conclusions and caveats: Without day 14 samples, only post-peak T cell repertoires were studied. There were vaccine-associated CD4 TCRs across spike, dominant at 160-218 and 743-854. Spike-specific TCR breadth and depth both grew after two AZD1222 doses. Unmutated variant regions are reportedly targeted by nearly half of spike-specific TCRs.

About this clone itself: Its cognate antigen is unknown.

Clones were sequenced by immunoSEQ multiplex PCR, and TCRdb holds only the in-frame ones, with some missing. The table includes about 150,000 clones, roughly 90% detected once. The sequence was obtained from an adult in good health. The sample in question was peripheral blood, obtained on day 0 of AZD1222 vaccination.

The CDR3 coding sequence is TGTGCCAGTAAGGAGGGGCAGTCTGGAAACACCATATATTTT. Translated: CASKEGQSGNTIYF. The chain links TRBV19 to TRBJ1-3, with D perhaps matching TRBD1 (5 bases). V shed 7 bases and J shed 1 base, with 11 bases lying between them. CDR3 size: 14 residues. Germline V gives CDR1 LNHDA, CDR2 SQIVND (reference sequence).